This T cell receptor (beta chain) was sequenced in a study of Tregs in tolerant kidney transplant recipients. On this clone: Its antigen is as yet unknown.

Profiled with immunoSEQ multiplex PCR; TCRdb holds only in-frame clones, not every one. The sample includes approximately 100,000 clones, approximately 93% of them seen just once. CDR3 length equals 15 residues. Trimming pared 6 bases from V and 3 bases from J, leaving 17 bases between. Germline values: CDR1 MNHEY, CDR2 SVGAGI. Study outcomes and limitations: No direct test of biological reproducibility was done here.

The receptor comes from a human donor who received a combined kidney and bone marrow transplant. The sample in question was CD4+ T cells from blood, obtained before the transplant. The chain carries TRBV6-5 and TRBJ1-2, with a tentative D call TRBD1 (6 bases). This CDR3 is CASSRRGGRYYGYTF. CDR3 DNA: TGTGCCAGCAGCCGAAGGGGGGGCCGCTACTATGGCTACACCTTC.